This T cell receptor beta chain was captured by sequencing in a study of T cells in Graves' hyperthyroidism and ophthalmopathy. Findings of the study overall: Model predictions of ophthalmopathy came a median roughly 6.7 months before onset.

TCR beta CDR3 sequences were amplified from RNA transcripts. RT-PCR in the first round (using the HTBI primer set) targeted the TCR CDR3. MiXCR was run by TCRdb on the multiplex PCR reads, yielding one entry per CDR3 protein. Among around 350,000 distinct CDR3 sequences, over 15% were seen once, and the ten largest hold 3.7%. The J segment lost 0 bases and the V segment lost 0 bases, leaving 3 bases of the junction unmatched. Germline CDR1 and CDR2: MNHEY and SVGAGI. CDR3 size: 16 residues. This clonotype was seen repeatedly, ten times or more. Its antigen is unidentified. The specimen was blood. The chain is built from TRBV6-5 and TRBJ2-7; the match to TRBD1 covers 9 bases. The TCR originated in a woman aged 18-30 years with Graves' hyperthyroidism. CDR3 coding DNA: TGTGCCAGCAGTTACTCGTGGACAGGGGTCTCCTACGAGCAGTACTTC. Encoded protein: CASSYSWTGVSYEQYF.